The 28 T cell receptor beta chains below all came from one sample that was sequenced in a study of monozygotic twins with inflammatory bowel disease. TCRdb re-called the 5' RACE reads; every CDR3 protein appears as one record, without DNA. Its clone listing holds around 450,000 distinct CDR3 sequences. Sequences were obtained from blood. The receptor source for this set is a human donor with ulcerative colitis or Crohn's disease, or a healthy co-twin of an affected twin (not recorded which).

The CDR3 sequence is CASSYSGVQAGNTIYF. The rearrangement uses TRBV6-5 and TRBJ1-3. The CDR3 extends over 16 amino acids. Germline lookup yields CDR1 MNHEY and CDR2 SVGAGI.

This chain uses TRBV3-1 with TRBJ2-7. CDR3 length equals 14 residues. CDR1 is LGHDT and CDR2 is YNNKEL in the germline V gene (reference sequence). The CDR3 sequence: CASSLRRNRYEQYF.

The chain's CDR3 is CSVDRLYNEQFF. The rearrangement links TRBV29-1 to TRBJ2-1. There are 12 residues in the CDR3. Germline V gene data show CDR1 as SQVTM and CDR2 as ANQGSEA.

This sequence joins TRBV23-1 and TRBJ2-1; with no DNA, the TCRdb D assignment of TRBD2 cannot be verified. TRBV23-1 is placed among ORFs of uncertain function. The CDR3 runs to 13 residues. CDR3 in amino acids: CASPHAADNEQFF.

J is TRBJ1-4 and V is TRBV7-8. Germline V gene sequence: CDR1 SGHVS, CDR2 FQNEAQ. The CDR3 loop spans 15 amino acids. The chain's CDR3 is CASSPLPATNEKLFF. Variable domain in full (rest from reference TRBV7-8 and TRBJ1-4): GAGVSQSPRYKVAKRGQDVALRCDPISGHVSLFWYQQALGQGPEFLTYFQNEAQLDKSGLPSDRFFAERPEGSVSTLKIQRTQQEDSAVYLCASSPLPATNEKLFFGSGTQLSVL.

The V gene is TRBV27, the J gene TRBJ2-7. Germline V gene data show CDR1 as MNHEY and CDR2 as SMNVEV (reference sequence). The length of the CDR3 is 14 residues. This CDR3 reads CTSSLSLDTYEQYF.

The genes are TRBV20-1 and TRBJ2-3; the D call from TCRdb, TRBD2, cannot be confirmed without DNA. CDR1 is DFQATT, CDR2 SNEGSKA, per germline (reference sequence). This CDR3 is built from 15 residues. The CDR3 sequence is CSASGPTPPTDTQYF.

The V gene is TRBV7-2, the J gene TRBJ2-7; TCRdb lists TRBD2, though no DNA is available to test this call. Germline V gene lookup returns CDR1 SGHTA and CDR2 FQGNSA. This CDR3 contains 16 residues. CDR3 sequence reads: CASSLEASAPLSEQYF.

The V call is TRBV7-2, the J call TRBJ2-1; TCRdb's D gene call, TRBD1, goes unchecked for lack of DNA. The CDR3 consists of 16 residues. Germline V lookup: CDR1 SGHTA, CDR2 FQGNSA. The CDR3 sequence: CASSSPGTPRADEQFF.

This chain links TRBV5-5 with TRBJ2-2. Germline assignment: CDR1 SGHKS and CDR2 YYEKEE (reference sequence). The CDR3 length is 14 residues. The CDR3 is CASSWGERSGELFF.

The CDR3 protein is CSARDSTPSEELFF. The chain uses TRBV20-1 and TRBJ2-2; TCRdb gives TRBD2 as the D gene, but with no DNA this cannot be confirmed. The germline CDR1 and CDR2 sequences are DFQATT and SNEGSKA (reference sequence). The CDR3 runs to 14 residues.

This chain connects TRBV6-5 to TRBJ1-2; TCRdb gives TRBD1 as the D gene, but with no DNA this cannot be confirmed. The CDR3 is 13 amino acids. The germline V gene encodes CDR1 MNHEY and CDR2 SVGAGI. The CDR3 here is CASSMGGADGYTF.

The V gene is TRBV15, the J gene TRBJ1-6. Per the germline V gene, CDR1 is LNHNV and CDR2 is YYDKDF (reference sequence). CDR3 length equals 15 residues. The chain's CDR3 is CATSRDKDRTSPLHF.

This sequence joins TRBV7-6 and TRBJ2-3; TCRdb indicates TRBD1, and absent DNA this call remains unverified. CDR3 size: 14 residues. The V gene's germline CDR1 is SGHVS and CDR2 FNYEAQ. The CDR3: CASSPRTGPDTQYF.

The rearrangement links TRBV7-9 to TRBJ2-3. The CDR3 is 15 amino acids. Germline V gene lookup returns CDR1 SEHNR and CDR2 FQNEAQ (reference sequence). The CDR3 is CASSLALGERDTQYF.

The chain carries TRBV7-2 and TRBJ2-1; TCRdb lists TRBD2, though no DNA is available to test this call. Germline V gene sequence: CDR1 SGHTA, CDR2 FQGNSA. The CDR3 is 16 residues long. The CDR3 spells CASSLGSGLIGNEQFF.

This chain uses TRBV12-3 or TRBV12-4 with TRBJ2-2; TCRdb reports TRBD1, a call that lacks DNA to check it against. CDR3 length: 16 amino acids. The CDR3 sequence is CASSLGAGQGTGELFF.

The chain is built from TRBV7-2 and TRBJ2-7. This CDR3 has 12 residues. CDR1 and CDR2 from the germline V gene are SGHTA and FQGNSA. Here the CDR3 reads CASSPASDEQYF.

This chain connects TRBV7-2 to TRBJ2-4; TCRdb names TRBD1, which stays unverified in the absence of DNA. The CDR3 runs 12 residues. Germline-derived CDR1 and CDR2 are SGHTA and FQGNSA. The CDR3 sequence: CASSPGDTKKYF.

The gene calls are TRBV12-3 or TRBV12-4 and TRBJ2-1; without DNA, the TCRdb call of TRBD1 cannot be checked. The CDR3 length is 14 residues. The CDR3 loop is CASSLTPNRNEQFF.

The chain employs TRBV4-2 and TRBJ2-3. The CDR3 has 14 residues. Germline CDR1 reads LGHNA; CDR2 reads YNFKEQ. The CDR3 is CASSKTDSTDTQYF.

The chain uses TRBV5-1 and TRBJ1-5; as DNA is missing, the TRBD1 call by TCRdb cannot be tested. The CDR3 has 15 amino acids. The germline V gene has CDR1 SGHRS and CDR2 YFSETQ. The CDR3: CASSLEGAHNQPQHF. Filled out from reference TRBV5-1 and TRBJ1-5, the complete variable domain reads KAGVTQTPRYLIKTRGQQVTLSCSPISGHRSVSWYQQTPGQGLQFLFEYFSETQRNKGNFPGRFSGRQFSNSRSEMNVSTLELGDSALYLCASSLEGAHNQPQHFGDGTRLSIL.

V and J are TRBV20-1 and TRBJ2-3; the D gene TCRdb calls, TRBD1, cannot be checked with no DNA. Per germline, CDR1 DFQATT and CDR2 SNEGSKA (reference sequence). This CDR3 contains 18 residues. The CDR3 reads CSARDLGFWGQGTDTQYF.

The chain employs TRBV6-1 and TRBJ1-5; lacking DNA, the TRBD1 call made by TCRdb goes unchecked. Germline CDR1 and CDR2: MNHNS and SASEGT. The CDR3 is 15 amino acids. CDR3 residues: CASSLSGDGNQPQHF.

The genes are TRBV7-9 and TRBJ2-3; TCRdb's D gene call, TRBD1, goes unchecked for lack of DNA. The length of the CDR3 is 16 residues. CDR1 SEHNR and CDR2 FQNEAQ come from the germline V gene (reference sequence). The CDR3 sequence: CASSLMGVGSADTQYF.

V is TRBV20-1 and J is TRBJ2-7; checking the TCRdb D call of TRBD1 is not possible without DNA. CDR3 length equals 17 residues. CDR1 and CDR2 from the germline V gene are DFQATT and SNEGSKA (reference sequence). CDR3 loop: CSAKKRPGQGTSYEQYF.

This rearrangement joins TRBV9 to TRBJ2-3; TCRdb outputs TRBD1, but without DNA this stays unchecked. In germline, CDR1 is SGDLS, CDR2 YYNGEE. The CDR3 sequence is 14 residues long. CDR3 protein: CASSAGTTRDTQYF.

The chain employs TRBV2 and TRBJ2-7; TCRdb gives TRBD2 as the D gene, but with no DNA this cannot be confirmed. The CDR3 is 15 residues long. Germline CDR1 SNHLY, CDR2 FYNNEI. CDR3 loop: CASSERNAGVSEQYF. Full variable domain (rest looked up from reference TRBV2 and TRBJ2-7): EPEVTQTPSHQVTQMGQEVILRCVPISNHLYFYWYRQILGQKVEFLVSFYNNEISEKSEIFDDQFSVERPDGSNFTLKIRSTKLEDSAMYFCASSERNAGVSEQYFGPGTRLTVT.